What follows are 13 T cell receptor beta chains derived from one specimen sequenced in a study of shared T cell receptors in the human thymus. The assay was immunoSEQ multiplex PCR, and TCRdb's table has in-frame clones only and misses some. The sample gives almost 550,000 clones, around 78% of which show up once; roughly 0.013% is in the top ten. The sample was also linked to a second study, of human thymus T cells.

Sequencing input: thymocytes. Receptors were obtained from a boy less than two years old with a congenital heart defect.

The chain uses TRBV5-4 and TRBJ2-7, with a weak D call TRBD2 (6 bases). With 0 bases removed from V and 0 bases from J, the gap between germline ends came to 7 bases. Per the germline V gene, CDR1 is SGHNT and CDR2 is YYREEE (reference sequence). This CDR3 is built from 14 residues. The CDR3 nucleotides read TGTGCCAGCAGCTTGGGGGAGGCCTCCTACGAGCAGTACTTC. Protein sequence: CASSLGEASYEQYF.

J is TRBJ2-1 and V is TRBV4-2; 11 bases map to TRBD2. After removal of 6 bases from V and 7 bases from J, the junction contained 2 bases not matched to a gene. The CDR3 has 13 amino acids. CDR1 and CDR2 (germline): LGHNA, YNFKEQ. This chain's CDR3 is CASRLAGVNEQFF. For the CDR3, the DNA is TGTGCCAGCAGACTAGCGGGAGTAAATGAGCAGTTCTTC.

The chain couples TRBV7-9 to TRBJ2-7; 10 bases align to TRBD1. V lost 5 bases and J lost 4; bases outside the gene matches: 14. The CDR3 covers 17 residues. The V gene's germline CDR1 is SEHNR and CDR2 FQNEAQ (reference sequence). The DNA for the CDR3 is TGTGCCAGCAGCCTACCCCCCCGCCGGGACAGGGGATACGAGCAGTACTTC. Amino acids: CASSLPPRRDRGYEQYF.

The V and J genes are TRBV7-3 and TRBJ2-2; possible D gene TRBD2, 5 bases. The CDR3 has 13 residues. The ends were cut back, 2 bases at V and 7 bases at J, with 8 bases in the middle. Germline CDR1 and CDR2: SGHTA and FQGTGA. CDR3 bases: TGTGCCAGCAGCTTAGTGAGCGGCGGGGAGCTGTTTTTT. It translates to CASSLVSGGELFF.

The chain employs TRBV5-4 and TRBJ1-1, with 10 nucleotides matching TRBD1. Germline V CDR1 and CDR2: SGHNT, YYREEE (reference sequence). CDR3 length: 14 residues. The V gene end was trimmed by 4 bases and the J gene end by 8 bases; junction bases not matched to a gene: 8. In nucleotides, the CDR3 is TGTGCCAGCAGCCCCGGGACAGGGGAGGTAGAAGCTTTCTTT. The encoded protein is CASSPGTGEVEAFF.

The chain joins TRBV7-9 to TRBJ2-3; D is uncertain. Germline values: CDR1 SEHNR, CDR2 FQNEAQ (reference sequence). V lost 4 bases and J 2 bases, leaving 13 bases between the germline ends. CDR3 length: 15 amino acids. CDR3 in DNA: TGTGCCAGCAGCTCCCGAGTGGCGGTCACAGATACGCAGTATTTT. Translating it yields CASSSRVAVTDTQYF.

The rearrangement links TRBV7-2 to TRBJ2-5; D call uncertain. With 5 bases removed from V and 5 bases from J, the gap between germline ends came to 18 bases. CDR1 SGHTA and CDR2 FQGNSA come from the germline V gene. CDR3 length: 15 residues. The CDR3, as DNA: TGTGCCAGCAGCCCAGAGAGGAACCACCCGGAGACCCAGTACTTC. It is translated as CASSPERNHPETQYF.

V gene TRBV29-1 combines with J gene TRBJ1-1; no definite D call. CDR3 length: 12 residues. Germline V CDR1 and CDR2: SQVTM, ANQGSEA. V was clipped by 7 bases and J by 8 bases, with 17 bases between them. The CDR3 loop reads CSAVRLGSEAFF. The CDR3 DNA sequence: TGCAGCGCCGTCCGACTCGGCTCCGAAGCTTTCTTT.

The rearrangement links TRBV28 to TRBJ1-4; D remains ambiguous. Germline assignment: CDR1 MDHEN and CDR2 SYDVKM. CDR3 length: 15 amino acids. The germline V and J ends were trimmed by 5 bases and 0 bases, with 10 bases remaining between them. The CDR3 bases are TGTGCCAGCAGTCCCACGGGGACAACTAATGAAAAACTGTTTTTT. Amino acid sequence: CASSPTGTTNEKLFF.

Turning to this clone: One end of the junction does not line up with germline, which may come from a read error. The CDR3 spells CASRDRGNYGCTF. CDR3 nucleotide sequence: TGTGCCAGCAGGGACAGGGGGAACTATGGCTGCACCTTC. The rearrangement uses TRBV7-9 and TRBJ1-2, with 10 bases matching TRBD1. The CDR3 is made up of 13 amino acids. Looked up from germline, CDR1 is SEHNR and CDR2 is FQNEAQ (reference sequence).

V and J are TRBV4-3 and TRBJ2-3; 11 positions match TRBD2. Trimming at V came to 0 bases and at J to 0 bases, leaving 11 bases not matched to a gene. Germline V lookup: CDR1 LGHNA, CDR2 YSLEER. The CDR3 is 20 amino acids. The CDR3 reads CASSQETSGDPLASTDTQYF. CDR3 nucleotides: TGCGCCAGCAGCCAAGAGACTAGCGGGGATCCGCTAGCTAGCACAGATACGCAGTATTTT.

The V call is TRBV30, the J call TRBJ1-5; a weak D match, TRBD1 (5 bases). Germline lookup yields CDR1 GTSNPN and CDR2 SVGIG (reference sequence). V shed 2 bases and J shed 6 bases, with 14 bases lying between them. This CDR3 region has 14 residues. The CDR3 is CAWSPGGESQPQHF. CDR3 bases: TGTGCCTGGAGTCCGGGGGGGGAAAGTCAGCCCCAGCATTTT.

The J gene is TRBJ2-1, the V gene TRBV6-1; weak D call: TRBD1 (6 bases). The CDR3 spans 12 residues. Trimming took off 6 bases at V and 12 bases at J, with 15 bases between the two ends. Germline loops: CDR1 MNHNS, CDR2 SASEGT. The chain's CDR3 is CASSHRVPVQFF. The CDR3 DNA reads TGTGCCAGCAGCCACAGGGTTCCTGTGCAGTTCTTC.